A single sample is the source of the 18 T cell receptor beta chains below, sequenced in a study of CD8 T cell repertoires and HIV-1 epitope variants. Their recognized antigens are unknown. Method: immunoSEQ multiplex PCR; TCRdb's copy keeps in-frame clones and lacks some. The table lists some 5,700 clones, about three fifths of them singletons. Sequenced input: cultured CD8+ T cells derived from PBMCs. These receptors were collected from a male donor with HIV.

This chain links TRBV21-1 with TRBJ1-2; TRBD1, the table's D call, lacks a check against the DNA. TRBV21-1 has pseudogene status. The CDR3 has 15 residues. CDR3 loop: CASSLRDRGSYGYTF. DNA of the CDR3: TGTGCCAGCAGCCTCCGGGACAGGGGTTCCTATGGCTACACCTTC.

This clone was observed once. The chain carries TRBV11-2 and TRBJ2-3, with TRBD1 identical over 7 bases. The V and J ends lost 5 bases and 2 bases, in that order; junction bases with no gene match: 10. The V gene's germline CDR1 is SGHAT and CDR2 FQNNGV. The CDR3 spans 16 residues. CDR3 nucleotides: TGTGCCAGCAGCCCACTCAGGACAGGTCCCACAGATACGCAGTATTTT. This translates into CASSPLRTGPTDTQYF.

This clone was picked up a small number of times. This chain uses TRBV6-5 with TRBJ1-1, with TRBD1 matching 11 bases. CDR1 and CDR2 from the germline V gene are MNHEY and SVGAGI. The V and J ends lost 6 bases and 5 bases, in that order; junction bases with no gene match: 5. This CDR3 spans 14 amino acids. The CDR3 spells CASRRTGGLTEAFF. In nucleotides, the CDR3 is TGTGCCAGCAGGCGGACAGGGGGCCTGACTGAAGCTTTCTTT.

The V call is TRBV27, the J call TRBJ2-1; D perhaps matches TRBD2 (6 bases). The CDR3 sequence is 17 residues long. Deletions cut 0 bases from V and 0 bases from J, with 12 bases between. From germline, CDR1 is MNHEY and CDR2 SMNVEV (reference sequence). The chain's CDR3 is CASSLSSSALSYNEQFF. The CDR3 coding sequence is TGTGCCAGCAGTTTATCCTCTAGCGCCCTCTCCTACAATGAGCAGTTCTTC.

V usage is TRBV6-1 and J usage is TRBJ2-7; TRBD1 matches at 7 bases. CDR1 is MNHNS, CDR2 SASEGT, per germline. Unmatched junction bases numbered 10, after V lost 5 bases and J lost 6 bases. This CDR3 is 14 amino acids long. The CDR3 nucleotides read TGTGCCAGCAGTTCCTCCGAGGCAGGGGGCGAGCAGTACTTC. Amino acids: CASSSSEAGGEQYF.

The genes are TRBV6-5 and TRBJ2-7; 10 nucleotides match TRBD1. Germline-derived CDR1 and CDR2 are MNHEY and SVGAGI. Unmatched junction bases numbered 5, after V lost 4 bases and J lost 5 bases. The CDR3 spans 14 residues. For the CDR3, the DNA is TGTGCCAGCAGTTCCACCGGGACAGGGGACGAGCAGTACTTC. Its translation is CASSSTGTGDEQYF.

The CDR3 loop is CASSLWGSYEQYF. The CDR3 DNA reads TGTGCCAGCAGCTTATGGGGCTCCTACGAGCAGTACTTC. The chain uses TRBV5-6 and TRBJ2-7; D remains ambiguous. With 2 bases removed from V and 0 bases from J, the gap between germline ends came to 6 bases. The CDR3 is 13 residues long. From germline, CDR1 is SGHDT and CDR2 YYEEEE.

The chain has TRBV6-5 and TRBJ1-5, with TRBD1 matching 7 bases. The CDR3 has 15 amino acids. In germline, CDR1 is MNHEY, CDR2 SVGAGI. The V segment lost 7 bases and the J segment 5 bases; nucleotides outside the gene matches: 11. DNA for the CDR3: TGTGCCAGCACCGAAACAGGGGATCCGCATCAGCCCCAGCATTTT. Amino acids: CASTETGDPHQPQHF.

The chain joins TRBV5-1 to TRBJ2-7, with TRBD1 matching over 8 bases. V lost 5 bases and J lost 6; bases outside the gene matches: 13. Germline V gene lookup returns CDR1 SGHRS and CDR2 YFSETQ. The length of the CDR3 is 15 residues. CDR3 DNA: TGCGCCAGCAGGCTCCGGCCAGGGGGCCCGGGCGAGCAGTACTTC. Translation: CASRLRPGGPGEQYF.

V gene TRBV29-1 combines with J gene TRBJ2-1; 14 bases agree with TRBD2. V gave up 1 base and J gave up 3 bases; unmatched junction bases: 11. The CDR3 covers 19 residues. Germline CDR1 and CDR2: SQVTM and ANQGSEA. The CDR3 protein is CSVEGGQGLAGGRYNEQFF. Here the CDR3 DNA reads TGCAGCGTTGAAGGAGGCCAAGGACTAGCGGGAGGTCGCTACAATGAGCAGTTCTTC.

This clone was observed a single time. The junction shows a germline mismatch at one end, possibly a read error. The chain carries TRBV5-5 and TRBJ1-2; D unresolved. The CDR3 consists of 16 residues. Germline lookup yields CDR1 SGHKS and CDR2 YYEKEE (reference sequence). CDR3 sequence (DNA): TGCGCCAGCAGCCAAGATCCCCCAGACTTGGACTATGGCTACACCTTC. Its protein is CASSQDPPDLDYGYTF.

The V and J genes are TRBV9 and TRBJ2-7; D is undetermined. V gave up 0 bases and J gave up 1 base, with 5 bases separating them. The germline V gene has CDR1 SGDLS and CDR2 YYNGEE. The CDR3 totals 13 residues. The CDR3 region is CASSVEGSYEQYF. CDR3 bases: TGTGCCAGCAGCGTAGAAGGGTCCTACGAGCAGTACTTC.

The CDR3 nucleotides are TGTGCCAGCAGTTCGAGTTACAGGGGAGGCAATGAGCAGTTCTTC. Its protein product is CASSSSYRGGNEQFF. The rearrangement links TRBV27 to TRBJ2-1; TRBD1 might be the D (7 bases). The V gene lost 4 bases and the J gene lost 6 bases, with 16 bases spanning the gap. CDR3 size: 15 residues. The germline CDR1 and CDR2 sequences are MNHEY and SMNVEV (reference sequence).

This clone showed up just a few times. The CDR3 bases are TGTGCCTGGAGTGAGGCAGCCCCCTACGAGCAGTACTTC. This encodes CAWSEAAPYEQYF. The genes are TRBV30 and TRBJ2-7; the D is unclear. The CDR3 has 13 residues. Germline V gene sequence: CDR1 GTSNPN, CDR2 SVGIG (reference sequence). Between the trimmed V and J ends, which lost 1 base and 2 bases, there was a span of 9 bases.

This clone occurred a few times. This chain joins TRBV6-6 and TRBJ1-2; 8 bases align to TRBD1. This CDR3 region has 16 residues. Per the germline V gene, CDR1 is MNHNY and CDR2 is SVGAGI (reference sequence). Trimming took 0 bases from V and 6 from J; bases not matched to a gene: 9. CDR3 nucleotides: TGTGCCAGCAGTTACTCCTTGCCAGGGGGCGCGGATGGCTACACCTTC. The encoded protein is CASSYSLPGGADGYTF.

This chain joins TRBV9 and TRBJ2-1; 10 bases are a match to TRBD2. Germline loops: CDR1 SGDLS, CDR2 YYNGEE. With 6 bases clipped from V and 3 bases from J, the junction kept 6 bases outside the gene matches. This CDR3 is built from 15 residues. The CDR3 loop reads CASTSGLAVYNEQFF. The CDR3 DNA sequence: TGTGCCAGCACCTCAGGACTAGCGGTCTACAATGAGCAGTTCTTC.

The chain uses TRBV28 and TRBJ2-1; D possibly corresponds to TRBD2 (5 bases). The CDR3 is made up of 15 amino acids. Trimming removed 4 bases from V and 9 bases from J, with 19 bases in between. The germline CDR1 and CDR2 sequences are MDHEN and SYDVKM. The CDR3 reads CASSSAGGLLGEQFF. The CDR3 coding sequence is TGTGCCAGCAGTTCGGCAGGTGGACTCCTTGGTGAGCAGTTCTTC.

This clone turned up a few times. The rearrangement joins TRBV10-1 to TRBJ1-1; no definite D call. The V gene's germline CDR1 is WNHNN and CDR2 SYGVQD (reference sequence). Trimming removed 7 bases from V and 4 bases from J, with 13 bases in between. This CDR3 contains 13 residues. CDR3 residues: CASNSKRATEAFF. CDR3 DNA sequence: TGCGCCAGCAATTCTAAACGGGCCACTGAAGCTTTCTTT.